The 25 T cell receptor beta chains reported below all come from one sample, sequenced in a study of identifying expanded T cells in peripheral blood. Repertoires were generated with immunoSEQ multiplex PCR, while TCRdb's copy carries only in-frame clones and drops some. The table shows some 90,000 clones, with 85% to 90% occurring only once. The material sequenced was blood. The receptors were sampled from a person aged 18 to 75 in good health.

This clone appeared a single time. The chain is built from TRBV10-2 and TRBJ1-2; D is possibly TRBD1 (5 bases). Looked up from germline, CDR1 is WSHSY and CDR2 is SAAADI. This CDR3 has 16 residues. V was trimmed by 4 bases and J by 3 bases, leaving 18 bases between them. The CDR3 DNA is TGCGCCAGCAGTGCCCGCCCCTTGGGAGGGGACTATGGCTACACCTTC. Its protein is CASSARPLGGDYGYTF.

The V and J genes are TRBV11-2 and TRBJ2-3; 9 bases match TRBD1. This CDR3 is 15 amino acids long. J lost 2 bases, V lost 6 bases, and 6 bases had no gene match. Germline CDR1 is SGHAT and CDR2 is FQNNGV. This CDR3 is CASRRQGGSTDTQYF. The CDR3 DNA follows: TGTGCCAGCAGAAGACAGGGGGGCTCCACAGATACGCAGTATTTT.

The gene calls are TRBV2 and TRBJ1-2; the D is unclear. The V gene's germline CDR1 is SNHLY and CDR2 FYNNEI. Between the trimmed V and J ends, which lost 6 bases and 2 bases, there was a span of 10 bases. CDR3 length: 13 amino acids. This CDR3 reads CASRLDSNYGYTF. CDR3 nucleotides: TGTGCCAGCAGACTAGACTCCAACTATGGCTACACCTTC. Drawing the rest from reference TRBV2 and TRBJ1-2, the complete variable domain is EPEVTQTPSHQVTQMGQEVILRCVPISNHLYFYWYRQILGQKVEFLVSFYNNEISEKSEIFDDQFSVERPDGSNFTLKIRSTKLEDSAMYFCASRLDSNYGYTFGSGTRLTVV.

CDR3 DNA sequence: TGTGCCAGCAATGGGGGCACTGAAGCTTTCTTT. Its protein is CASNGGTEAFF. The chain links TRBV6-5 to TRBJ1-1, with TRBD1 as a possible D gene (5 bases). The CDR3 contains 11 residues. Germline loops: CDR1 MNHEY, CDR2 SVGAGI. The ends were cut back, 7 bases at V and 4 bases at J, with 7 bases in the middle.

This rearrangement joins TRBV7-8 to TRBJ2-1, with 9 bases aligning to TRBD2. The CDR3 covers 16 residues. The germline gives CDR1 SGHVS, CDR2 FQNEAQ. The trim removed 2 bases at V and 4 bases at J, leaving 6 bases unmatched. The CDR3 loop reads CASSLFAGGIYNEQFF. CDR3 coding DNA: TGTGCCAGCAGCTTATTTGCGGGGGGGATATACAATGAGCAGTTCTTC.

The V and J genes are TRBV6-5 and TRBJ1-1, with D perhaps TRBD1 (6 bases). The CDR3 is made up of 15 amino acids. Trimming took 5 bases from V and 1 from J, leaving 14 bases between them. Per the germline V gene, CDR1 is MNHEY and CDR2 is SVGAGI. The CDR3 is CASSRSSTGNTEAFF. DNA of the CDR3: TGTGCCAGCAGTCGCTCGTCGACAGGGAACACTGAAGCTTTCTTT.

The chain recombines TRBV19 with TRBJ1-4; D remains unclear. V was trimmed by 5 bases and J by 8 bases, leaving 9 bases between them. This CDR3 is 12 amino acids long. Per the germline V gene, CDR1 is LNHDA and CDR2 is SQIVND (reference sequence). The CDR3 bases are TGTGCCAGTAGTCCCGGAGGGGAAAAACTGTTTTTT. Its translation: CASSPGGEKLFF.

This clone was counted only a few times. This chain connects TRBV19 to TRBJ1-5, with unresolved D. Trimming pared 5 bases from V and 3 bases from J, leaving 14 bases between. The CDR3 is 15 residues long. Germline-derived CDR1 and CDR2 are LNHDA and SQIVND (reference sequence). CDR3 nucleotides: TGTGCCAGTAGTCCCTGGGGAGGCCTCAATCAGCCCCAGCATTTT. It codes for CASSPWGGLNQPQHF.

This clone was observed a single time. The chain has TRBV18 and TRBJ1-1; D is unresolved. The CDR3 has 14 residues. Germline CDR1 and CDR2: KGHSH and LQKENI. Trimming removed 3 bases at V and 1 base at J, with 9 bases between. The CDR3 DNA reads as TGTGCCAGCTCACCCTTTGGGTCGAACACTGAAGCTTTCTTT. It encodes CASSPFGSNTEAFF.

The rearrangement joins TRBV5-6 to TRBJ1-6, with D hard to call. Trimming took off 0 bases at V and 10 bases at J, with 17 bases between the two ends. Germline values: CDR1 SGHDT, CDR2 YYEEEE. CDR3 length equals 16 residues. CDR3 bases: TGTGCCAGCAGCTTGGGAATGGTCTCTTGGAGCTCACCCCTCCACTTT. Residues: CASSLGMVSWSSPLHF.

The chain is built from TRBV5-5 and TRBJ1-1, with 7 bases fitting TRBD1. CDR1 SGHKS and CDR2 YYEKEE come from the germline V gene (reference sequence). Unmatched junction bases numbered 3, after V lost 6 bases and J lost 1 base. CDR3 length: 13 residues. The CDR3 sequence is CASTGQWNTEAFF. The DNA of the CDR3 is TGTGCCAGCACGGGACAGTGGAACACTGAAGCTTTCTTT.

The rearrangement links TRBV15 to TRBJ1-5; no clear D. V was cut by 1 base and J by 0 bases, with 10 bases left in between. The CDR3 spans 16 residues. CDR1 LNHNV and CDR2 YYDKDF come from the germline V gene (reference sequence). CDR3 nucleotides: TGTGCCACCAGCAGAGTCGCAGCACTTAGCAATCAGCCCCAGCATTTT. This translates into CATSRVAALSNQPQHF.

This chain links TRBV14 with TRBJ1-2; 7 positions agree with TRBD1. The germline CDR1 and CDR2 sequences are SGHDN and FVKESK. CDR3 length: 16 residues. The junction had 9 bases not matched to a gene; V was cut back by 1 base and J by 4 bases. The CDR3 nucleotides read TGTGCCAGCAGCCAAGGGACAGGAGACGGAACCTATGGCTACACCTTC. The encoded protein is CASSQGTGDGTYGYTF.

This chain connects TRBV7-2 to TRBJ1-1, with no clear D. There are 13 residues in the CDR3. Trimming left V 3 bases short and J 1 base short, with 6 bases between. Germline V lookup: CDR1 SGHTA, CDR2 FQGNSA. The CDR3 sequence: CASSFSENTEAFF. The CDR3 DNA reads TGTGCCAGCAGCTTTTCTGAGAACACTGAAGCTTTCTTT.

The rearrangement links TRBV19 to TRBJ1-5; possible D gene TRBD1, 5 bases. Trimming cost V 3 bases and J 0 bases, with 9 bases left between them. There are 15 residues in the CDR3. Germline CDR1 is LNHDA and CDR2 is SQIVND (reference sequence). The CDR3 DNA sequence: TGTGCCAGTAGTATGGGACTGAATAGCAATCAGCCCCAGCATTTT. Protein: CASSMGLNSNQPQHF.

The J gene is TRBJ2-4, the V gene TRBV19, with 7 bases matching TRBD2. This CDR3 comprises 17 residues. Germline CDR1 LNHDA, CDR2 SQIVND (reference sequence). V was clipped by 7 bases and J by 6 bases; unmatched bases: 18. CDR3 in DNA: TGTGCCAGTACTAGCATTAGCGGGTTCTTGGGCAGAAACATTCAGTACTTC. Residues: CASTSISGFLGRNIQYF.

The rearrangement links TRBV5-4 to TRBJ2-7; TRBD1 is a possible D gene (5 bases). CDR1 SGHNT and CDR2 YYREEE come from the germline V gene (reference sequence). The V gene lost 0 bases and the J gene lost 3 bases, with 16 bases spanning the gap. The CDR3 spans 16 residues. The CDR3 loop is CASSLGGPTSFYEQYF. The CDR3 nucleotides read TGTGCCAGCAGCTTGGGGGGCCCGACCAGCTTCTACGAGCAGTACTTC. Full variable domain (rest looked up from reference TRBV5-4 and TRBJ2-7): ETGVTQSPTHLIKTRGQQVTLRCSSQSGHNTVSWYQQALGQGPQFIFQYYREEENGRGNFPPRFSGLQFPNYSSELNVNALELDDSALYLCASSLGGPTSFYEQYFGPGTRLTVT.

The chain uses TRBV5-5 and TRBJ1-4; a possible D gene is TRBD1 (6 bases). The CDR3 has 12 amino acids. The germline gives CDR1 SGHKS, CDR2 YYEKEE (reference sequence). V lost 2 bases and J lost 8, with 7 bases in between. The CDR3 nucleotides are TGTGCCAGCAGCTTACAGGGAGAAAAACTGTTTTTT. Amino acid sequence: CASSLQGEKLFF.

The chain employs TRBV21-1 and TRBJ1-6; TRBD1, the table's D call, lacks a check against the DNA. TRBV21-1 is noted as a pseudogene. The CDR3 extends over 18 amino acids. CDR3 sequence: CASSNPTYRAEYNSPLHF. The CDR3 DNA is TGTGCCAGCAGCAACCCTACCTACAGGGCTGAGTATAATTCACCCCTCCACTTT.

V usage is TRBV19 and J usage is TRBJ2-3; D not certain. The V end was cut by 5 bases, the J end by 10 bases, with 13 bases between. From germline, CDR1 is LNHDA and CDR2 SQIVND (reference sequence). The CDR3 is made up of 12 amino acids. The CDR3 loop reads CASSPAGLSQYF. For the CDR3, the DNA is TGTGCCAGTAGTCCTGCAGGTTTGTCGCAGTATTTT.

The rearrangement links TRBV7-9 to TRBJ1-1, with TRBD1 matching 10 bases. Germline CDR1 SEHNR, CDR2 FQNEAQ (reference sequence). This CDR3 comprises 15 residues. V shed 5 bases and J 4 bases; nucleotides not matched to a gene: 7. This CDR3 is CASSPPGTGVTEAFF. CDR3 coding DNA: TGTGCCAGCAGCCCTCCGGGGACAGGGGTCACTGAAGCTTTCTTT. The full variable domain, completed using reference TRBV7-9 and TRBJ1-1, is DTGVSQNPRHKITKRGQNVTFRCDPISEHNRLYWYRQTLGQGPEFLTYFQNEAQLEKSRLLSDRFSAERPKGSFSTLEIQRTEQGDSAMYLCASSPPGTGVTEAFFGQGTRLTVV.

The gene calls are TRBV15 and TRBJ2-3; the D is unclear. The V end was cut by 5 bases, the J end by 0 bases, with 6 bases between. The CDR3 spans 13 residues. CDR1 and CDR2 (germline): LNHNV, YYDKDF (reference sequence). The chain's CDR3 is CATSHLSTDTQYF. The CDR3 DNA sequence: TGTGCCACCAGCCACCTTAGCACAGATACGCAGTATTTT.

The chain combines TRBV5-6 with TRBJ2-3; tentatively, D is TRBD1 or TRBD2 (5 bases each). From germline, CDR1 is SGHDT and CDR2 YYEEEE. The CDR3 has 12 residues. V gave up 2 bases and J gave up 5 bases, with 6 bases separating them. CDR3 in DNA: TGTGCCAGCAGCTTTGGGGGAGATACGCAGTATTTT. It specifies CASSFGGDTQYF.

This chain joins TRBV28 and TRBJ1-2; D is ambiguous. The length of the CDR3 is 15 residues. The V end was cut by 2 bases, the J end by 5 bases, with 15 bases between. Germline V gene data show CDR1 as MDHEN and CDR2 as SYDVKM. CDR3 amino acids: CASSLRIPGRYGYTF. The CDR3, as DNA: TGTGCCAGCAGTTTACGAATTCCCGGCCGTTATGGCTACACCTTC.

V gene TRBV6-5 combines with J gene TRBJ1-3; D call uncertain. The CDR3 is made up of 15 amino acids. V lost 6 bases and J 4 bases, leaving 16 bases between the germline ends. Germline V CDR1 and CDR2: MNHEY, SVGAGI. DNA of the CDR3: TGTGCCAGCAGCCCAGACTGGACGGCCGGAAACACCATATATTTT. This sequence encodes CASSPDWTAGNTIYF.